This T cell receptor (beta chain) comes out of a study of cytomegalovirus exposure and HLA in healthy donors. General study results and limits: A later analysis linked a missense DCLRE1C variant to TCR beta V- and J-gene trimming. Within the data, a cluster of highly shared sequence variants was likely a sequencing artifact.

Unrecorded immune exposure was likely among donors, who were nominally healthy when sampled. Germline CDR1 and CDR2: SSHAT and FNYEAQ (reference sequence). The CDR3 has 17 amino acids. Losses at the gene ends were 1 base for V and 4 bases for J; bases not matched to a gene: 4. The PCR was carried out with 60 Vbeta primers and 13 Jbeta primers. TCRdb's table, derived via immunoSEQ multiplex PCR, lists solely in-frame clones and lacks some. The sample gives roughly 150,000 clones, roughly 83% of which show up once; 1.2% is in the top ten. Turning to this clone: The antigen remains undetermined.

V gene TRBV7-7 combines with J gene TRBJ2-5; the match to TRBD2 covers 15 bases. The sample taken for sequencing was PBMCs. This TCR came from a boy under 10 years old in good health and CMV-seronegative. Written as DNA, the CDR3 is TGTGCCAGCAGCTTAGGGACTAGCGGGGGGGCCCGAGAGACCCAGTACTTC. Its protein is CASSLGTSGGARETQYF.